The 5 T cell receptor beta chains below all came from one sample that was sequenced in a study of blood T cell repertoires in COVID-19. Profiling relied on immunoSEQ multiplex PCR, and the TCRdb table lists in-frame clones only, not all of them. Counted here are 150,000 to 200,000 clones, approximately 80% occurring once; the ten biggest clones make up 9.5% to 11%. The sequenced material came from PBMCs or T cells enriched from blood (not recorded which). The receptors stem from a man in his forties or fifties who had recovered from COVID-19.

The rearrangement uses TRBV5-5 and TRBJ1-5, with unresolved D. The V end lost 0 bases, the J end lost 7 bases, and 17 bases lay between the germline ends. The V gene's germline CDR1 is SGHKS and CDR2 YYEKEE (reference sequence). This CDR3 is 16 amino acids long. CDR3 bases: TGTGCCAGCAGCTTGGGTGGCGACATAAAAAAGCAGCCCCAGCATTTT. Translated: CASSLGGDIKKQPQHF.

The chain carries TRBV11-2 and TRBJ2-5; D gene unclear. CDR1 SGHAT and CDR2 FQNNGV come from the germline V gene. CDR3 length: 14 amino acids. Deletions cut 1 base from V and 5 bases from J, with 11 bases between. CDR3 bases: TGTGCCAGCAGCTTAGTTTCGACCGGGGAGACCCAGTACTTC. This gives the protein CASSLVSTGETQYF.

The J gene is TRBJ1-6, the V gene TRBV7-8, with 8 bases fitting TRBD1. The CDR3 spans 16 residues. After removal of 5 bases from V and 7 bases from J, the junction contained 10 bases not matched to a gene. Looked up from germline, CDR1 is SGHVS and CDR2 is FQNEAQ. CDR3 region: CASSGTGQGVNSPLHF. CDR3 coding DNA: TGTGCCAGCAGCGGGACTGGACAGGGCGTAAATTCACCCCTCCACTTT.

The chain couples TRBV19 to TRBJ1-1, with D hard to call. CDR1 and CDR2 (germline): LNHDA, SQIVND (reference sequence). CDR3 size: 14 residues. The V and J ends lost 3 bases and 6 bases respectively, with 14 bases between them. DNA for the CDR3: TGTGCCAGTAGTATGAACGCAGGCGCCTCTGAAGCTTTCTTT. This encodes CASSMNAGASEAFF.

J is TRBJ2-7 and V is TRBV6-5; 8 bases are shared with TRBD1. Unmatched junction bases numbered 9, after V lost 6 bases and J lost 5 bases. CDR1 MNHEY and CDR2 SVGAGI come from the germline V gene. The CDR3 totals 14 residues. CDR3 DNA: TGTGCCAGCAGCAGGGGGCGGGATAGGGACGAGCAGTACTTC. This gives the protein CASSRGRDRDEQYF.